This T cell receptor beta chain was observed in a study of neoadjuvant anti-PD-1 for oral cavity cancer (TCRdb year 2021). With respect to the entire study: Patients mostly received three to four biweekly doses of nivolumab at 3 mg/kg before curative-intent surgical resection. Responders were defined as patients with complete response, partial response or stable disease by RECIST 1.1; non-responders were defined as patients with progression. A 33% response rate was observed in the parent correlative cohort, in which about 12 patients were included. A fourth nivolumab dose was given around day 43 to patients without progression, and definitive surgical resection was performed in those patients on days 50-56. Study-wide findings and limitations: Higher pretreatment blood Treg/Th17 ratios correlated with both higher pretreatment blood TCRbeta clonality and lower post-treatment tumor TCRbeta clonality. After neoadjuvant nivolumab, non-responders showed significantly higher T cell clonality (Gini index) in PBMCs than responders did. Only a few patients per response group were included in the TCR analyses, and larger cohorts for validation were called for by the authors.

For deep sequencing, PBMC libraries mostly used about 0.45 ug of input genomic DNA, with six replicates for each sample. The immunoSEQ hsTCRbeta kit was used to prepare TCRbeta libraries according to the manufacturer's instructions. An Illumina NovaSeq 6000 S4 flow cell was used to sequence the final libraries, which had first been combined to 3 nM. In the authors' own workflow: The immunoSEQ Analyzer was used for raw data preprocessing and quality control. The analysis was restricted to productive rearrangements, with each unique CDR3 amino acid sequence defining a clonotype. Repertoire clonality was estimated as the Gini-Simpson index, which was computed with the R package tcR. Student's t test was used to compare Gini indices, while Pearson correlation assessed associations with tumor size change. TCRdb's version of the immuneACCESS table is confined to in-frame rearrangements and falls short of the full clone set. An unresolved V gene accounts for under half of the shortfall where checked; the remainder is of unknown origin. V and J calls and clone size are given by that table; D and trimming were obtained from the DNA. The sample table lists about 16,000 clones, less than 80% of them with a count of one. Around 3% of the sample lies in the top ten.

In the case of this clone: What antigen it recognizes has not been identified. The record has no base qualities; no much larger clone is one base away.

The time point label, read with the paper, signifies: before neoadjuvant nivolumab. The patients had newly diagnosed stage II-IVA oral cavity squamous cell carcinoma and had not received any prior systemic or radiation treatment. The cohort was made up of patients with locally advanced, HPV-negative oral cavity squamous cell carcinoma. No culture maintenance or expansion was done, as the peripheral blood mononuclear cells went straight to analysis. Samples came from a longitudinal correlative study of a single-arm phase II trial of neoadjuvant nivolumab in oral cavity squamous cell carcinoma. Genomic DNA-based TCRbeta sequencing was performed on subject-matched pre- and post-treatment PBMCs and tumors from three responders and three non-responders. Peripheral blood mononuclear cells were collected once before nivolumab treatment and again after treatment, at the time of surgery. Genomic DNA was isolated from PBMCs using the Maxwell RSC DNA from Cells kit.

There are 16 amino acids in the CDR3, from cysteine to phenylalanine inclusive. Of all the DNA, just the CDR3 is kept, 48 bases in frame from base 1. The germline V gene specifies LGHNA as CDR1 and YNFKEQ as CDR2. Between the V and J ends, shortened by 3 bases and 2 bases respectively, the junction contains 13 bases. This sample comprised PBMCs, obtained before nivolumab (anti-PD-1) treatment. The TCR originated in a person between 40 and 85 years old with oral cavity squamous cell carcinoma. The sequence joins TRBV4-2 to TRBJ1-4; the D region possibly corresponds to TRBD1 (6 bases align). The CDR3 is CASSQATGRTNEKLFF. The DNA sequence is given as TGTGCCAGCAGCCAGGCTACAGGGCGGACTAATGAAAAACTGTTTTTT.